Below are 16 T cell receptor beta chains sequenced from a single sample in a study of T cell responses to AZD1222 COVID-19 vaccine. Profiled with immunoSEQ multiplex PCR; TCRdb holds only in-frame clones, not every one. Found here are around 150,000 clones, roughly 89% of them singletons; the top ten hold roughly 5%. Source: peripheral blood, taken on day 0 of AZD1222 vaccination. The receptors shown here come from an adult in good health.

The rearrangement uses TRBV19 and TRBJ2-3; a possible D gene is TRBD2 (6 bases). The V and J ends lost 3 bases and 2 bases respectively, with 12 bases between them. CDR1 LNHDA and CDR2 SQIVND come from the germline V gene (reference sequence). This CDR3 is built from 15 residues. The CDR3 nucleotides read TGTGCCAGTAGTATTTCGGCGGGACCCACAGATACGCAGTATTTT. Translating gives CASSISAGPTDTQYF.

This chain connects TRBV11-2 to TRBJ2-7, with 11 bases that match TRBD2. The CDR3 has 14 amino acids. Trimming took 5 bases from V and 10 from J; bases not matched to a gene: 10. Looked up from germline, CDR1 is SGHAT and CDR2 is FQNNGV. The CDR3 coding sequence is TGTGCCAGCAGCCCGACTCTAGCGGGGGGAAGTCAGTACTTC. Amino acids: CASSPTLAGGSQYF. Full variable domain (missing parts from reference TRBV11-2 and TRBJ2-7): EAGVAQSPRYKIIEKRQSVAFWCNPISGHATLYWYQQILGQGPKLLIQFQNNGVVDDSQLPKDRFSAERLKGVDSTLKIQPAKLEDSAVYLCASSPTLAGGSQYFGPGTRLTVT.

This chain connects TRBV3-1 (or the pseudogene TRBV3-2) to TRBJ2-7, with D unclear. The CDR3 has 11 amino acids. Trimming left V 4 bases short and J 4 bases short, with 5 bases between. The germline gives CDR1 LGHDT, CDR2 YNNKEL (reference sequence). This CDR3 is CASSLSYEQYF. The CDR3 DNA follows: TGTGCCAGCAGCCTATCATACGAGCAGTACTTC.

In regard to this clone: A read error may produce the germline difference seen at one junction end. The chain couples TRBV28 to TRBJ1-5, with no clear D. The CDR3 is 8 residues long. Germline V gene data show CDR1 as MDHEN and CDR2 as SYDVKM. This chain's CDR3 is CGRQPQHF. The CDR3, as DNA: TGCGGCCGACAGCCCCAGCATTTT.

V usage is TRBV11-3 and J usage is TRBJ2-1; 12 bases map to TRBD2. J lost 2 bases, V lost 4 bases, and 12 bases had no gene match. CDR1 is SGHNT and CDR2 is YENEEA in the germline V gene. This CDR3 is built from 19 residues. As DNA, the CDR3 is TGTGCCAGCAGCTACGTAAGTAGGACTAGCGGGACTACCTACAATGAGCAGTTCTTC. It specifies CASSYVSRTSGTTYNEQFF.

The rearrangement uses TRBV7-9 and TRBJ1-2, with TRBD1 matching over 8 bases. Germline V gene sequence: CDR1 SEHNR, CDR2 FQNEAQ (reference sequence). The length of the CDR3 is 14 residues. V was pared by 2 bases and J by 3 bases, with 2 bases of the junction left unmatched. The CDR3 sequence is CASSLTQGDYGYTF. DNA of the CDR3: TGTGCCAGCAGCTTAACACAGGGGGACTATGGCTACACCTTC.

This chain connects TRBV5-1 to TRBJ1-2, with D possibly matching TRBD1 (5 bases). Germline V gene lookup returns CDR1 SGHRS and CDR2 YFSETQ. V dropped 3 bases and J dropped 4 bases, with 10 bases sitting between them. CDR3 length equals 13 residues. This CDR3 is CASSSDTPYGYTF. The DNA of the CDR3 is TGCGCCAGCAGCTCGGACACACCCTATGGCTACACCTTC.

V gene TRBV7-9 combines with J gene TRBJ2-1; 10 positions agree with TRBD2. The germline gives CDR1 SEHNR, CDR2 FQNEAQ (reference sequence). V shed 5 bases and J 8 bases; nucleotides not matched to a gene: 15. CDR3 length: 17 amino acids. CDR3 nucleotides: TGTGCCAGCAGCCAACGAGGCAGCGGGAGGGCCGTTGATGAGCAGTTCTTC. Its protein is CASSQRGSGRAVDEQFF.

The V call is TRBV14, the J call TRBJ2-6; D gene uncertain. V lost 1 base, J lost 2 bases, and 12 bases lay in between. Germline values: CDR1 SGHDN, CDR2 FVKESK. This CDR3 is built from 17 residues. CDR3 nucleotides: TGTGCCAGCAGCCAAGGGTACGGTTTTCCTGGGGCCAACGTCCTGACTTTC. Its translation is CASSQGYGFPGANVLTF.

The chain couples TRBV24-1 to TRBJ2-1; 8 bases align to TRBD2. Per germline, CDR1 KGHDR and CDR2 SFDVKD. With 4 bases clipped from V and 5 bases from J, the junction kept 9 bases outside the gene matches. The CDR3 has 16 residues. The CDR3 spells CATSDPVDSGDNEQFF. Here the CDR3 DNA reads TGTGCCACCAGTGACCCAGTCGATAGCGGGGACAATGAGCAGTTCTTC.

The chain couples TRBV27 to TRBJ2-5; D not certain. The germline V gene encodes CDR1 MNHEY and CDR2 SMNVEV (reference sequence). The CDR3 has 13 amino acids. V dropped 7 bases and J dropped 4 bases, with 13 bases sitting between them. CDR3 DNA: TGTGCCAGCACTTGTTCTATGGGAGAGACCCAGTACTTC. Encoded protein: CASTCSMGETQYF.

This chain links TRBV28 with TRBJ1-1; unclear D gene. Germline CDR1 is MDHEN and CDR2 is SYDVKM. The CDR3 length is 15 residues. V was pared by 5 bases and J by 1 base, with 14 bases between. CDR3 in amino acids: CASSQGPGQNTEAFF. DNA of the CDR3: TGTGCCAGCAGTCAAGGACCAGGCCAGAACACTGAAGCTTTCTTT.

The table lists this clone with a count of one. The chain couples TRBV10-3 to TRBJ2-7, with 11 bases that match TRBD2. The V segment lost 4 bases and the J segment 3 bases; nucleotides outside the gene matches: 2. The CDR3 has 14 amino acids. Looked up from germline, CDR1 is ENHRY and CDR2 is SYGVKD. Written as DNA, the CDR3 is TGTGCCATCAGTGGCGGACTAGCGGGCTACGAGCAGTACTTC. Protein: CAISGGLAGYEQYF.

The chain employs TRBV12-3 or TRBV12-4 and TRBJ1-5; no clear D gene. The CDR3 length is 13 residues. V was cut by 1 base and J by 7 bases, with 8 bases left in between. This CDR3 reads CASSLESEQPQHF. CDR3 nucleotides: TGTGCCAGCAGTTTAGAGTCAGAGCAGCCCCAGCATTTT.

The chain combines TRBV15 with TRBJ2-7; 8 nucleotides match TRBD1. Germline V gives CDR1 LNHNV, CDR2 YYDKDF (reference sequence). CDR3 length equals 15 residues. The V gene end was trimmed by 1 base and the J gene end by 7 bases; junction bases not matched to a gene: 9. The CDR3 region has the DNA TGTGCCACCAGCAGAGTCGGGCAGGGGGCAAGGGAGCAGTACTTC. Translation: CATSRVGQGAREQYF.

The rearrangement uses TRBV11-2 and TRBJ2-2; the match to TRBD1 covers 9 bases. Germline CDR1 reads SGHAT; CDR2 reads FQNNGV. The V segment lost 5 bases and the J segment 4 bases; nucleotides outside the gene matches: 5. The CDR3 is 15 residues long. The DNA of the CDR3 is TGTGCCAGCAGCATACAGGGGGCGGTCACCGGGGAGCTGTTTTTT. Protein sequence: CASSIQGAVTGELFF.